This T cell receptor beta chain emerged from a study of blood T cell repertoires in COVID-19. Across the study: Sources were T cells, B-cell-depleted T cells, or PBMCs; the material itself was cDNA or gDNA.

The germline V and J ends were trimmed by 3 bases and 3 bases, with 12 bases remaining between them. This CDR3 is 14 amino acids long. Germline V gene sequence: CDR1 MNHEY, CDR2 SMNVEV (reference sequence). Original handling: Amplified reference gene primers provided the basis for estimating nucleated cell counts. TCRdb's table, derived via immunoSEQ multiplex PCR, lists solely in-frame clones and lacks some. That table is the source of V, J and clone size, and D and trimming were worked out from the DNA. Found here are about 120,000 clones, approximately 71% of them singletons; the top ten hold 7.9%.

The rearrangement joins TRBV27 to TRBJ2-7, with unresolved D. Sequenced input: peripheral blood. The origin of this receptor is a human donor in a cohort sampled during active COVID-19. CDR3 sequence: CASSLSDKHYEQYF. CDR3 DNA: TGTGCCAGCAGTTTGTCCGACAAGCACTACGAGCAGTACTTC.